The rows below give T cell receptor beta chains drawn from one sample of a study of shared clonotypes between healthy human individuals. Repertoires were generated with immunoSEQ multiplex PCR, while TCRdb's copy carries only in-frame clones and drops some. The sample lists around 2.1 million clones, approximately 94% occurring once. Sequencing was done on a sample of naive CD4+ T cells sorted from blood. These receptors were collected from a man aged 18 to 29 in good health. Both conserved end residues are part of each CDR3. D genes are given only for firm matches. Some rows mark clone size as missing; the rest say once, few, many or name a class of expanded clone.

J gene: TRBJ2-5
V gene: TRBV7-6
clone size: NA
D gene: NA
CDR3 protein: CASSLGPTGETQYF
CDR3 DNA: TGTGCCAGCAGCTTAGGCCCCACCGGCGAGACCCAGTACTTC

J gene: TRBJ2-6
V gene: TRBV5-1
clone size: NA
D gene: NA
CDR3 protein: CASSLGSSGANVLTF
CDR3 DNA: TGCGCCAGCAGCTTGGGCAGCTCTGGGGCCAACGTCCTGACTTTC

J gene: TRBJ1-2
V gene: TRBV6-1
clone size: NA
D gene: NA
CDR3 protein: CASSESPAYYTF
CDR3 DNA: TGTGCCAGCAGTGAATCCCCTGCCTACTACACCTTC

J gene: TRBJ2-1
V gene: TRBV30
clone size: once
D gene: TRBD2
CDR3 protein: CAWRKGTSGIYNEQFF
CDR3 DNA: TGTGCCTGGAGGAAAGGAACTAGCGGGATATATAATGAGCAGTTCTTC

J gene: TRBJ2-3
V gene: TRBV18
clone size: NA
D gene: NA
CDR3 protein: CASSPKSDTQYF
CDR3 DNA: TGTGCCAGCTCACCTAAGTCTGATACGCAGTATTTT

J gene: TRBJ2-7
V gene: TRBV5-1
clone size: NA
D gene: NA
CDR3 protein: CASSGGVRRDEQYF
CDR3 DNA: TGCGCCAGCAGCGGAGGGGTGAGACGAGACGAGCAGTACTTC

J gene: TRBJ1-5
V gene: TRBV12-5
clone size: NA
D gene: NA
CDR3 protein: CASGPERSSNQPQHF
CDR3 DNA: TGTGCTAGTGGGCCCGAACGGAGTAGCAATCAGCCCCAGCATTTT

J gene: TRBJ2-7
V gene: TRBV7-2
clone size: once
D gene: TRBD1
CDR3 protein: CASSRGQGYEQYF
CDR3 DNA: TGTGCCAGCAGCCGCGGACAGGGCTACGAGCAGTACTTC

J gene: TRBJ2-2
V gene: TRBV5-1
clone size: NA
D gene: NA
CDR3 protein: CASRSTSANTGELFF
CDR3 DNA: TGCGCCAGCAGGTCAACATCCGCGAACACCGGGGAGCTGTTTTTT

J gene: TRBJ2-4
V gene: TRBV27
clone size: NA
D gene: NA
CDR3 protein: CASSPPGVAKNIQYF
CDR3 DNA: TGTGCCAGCAGCCCTCCAGGAGTAGCCAAAAACATTCAGTACTTC

J gene: TRBJ1-3
V gene: TRBV5-1
clone size: NA
D gene: NA
CDR3 protein: CASSSDGTAGNTIYF
CDR3 DNA: TGCGCCAGCAGCTCGGATGGGACCGCCGGAAACACCATATATTTT

J gene: TRBJ2-3
V gene: TRBV4-2
clone size: NA
D gene: NA
CDR3 protein: CASSQVADTQYF
CDR3 DNA: TGTGCCAGCAGCCAAGTTGCGGATACGCAGTATTTT

J gene: TRBJ1-4
V gene: TRBV29-1
clone size: NA
D gene: NA
CDR3 protein: CSATTNEKLFF
CDR3 DNA: TGCAGCGCTACAACTAATGAAAAACTGTTTTTT

J gene: TRBJ1-2
V gene: TRBV5-4
clone size: NA
D gene: NA
CDR3 protein: CATPASNGYTF
CDR3 DNA: TGTGCCACCCCCGCGAGTAATGGCTACACCTTC

J gene: TRBJ2-5
V gene: TRBV18
clone size: NA
D gene: TRBD1
CDR3 protein: CASSPRTGPQETQYF
CDR3 DNA: TGTGCCAGCTCACCACGGACAGGGCCCCAAGAGACCCAGTACTTC

J gene: TRBJ2-7
V gene: TRBV27
clone size: NA
D gene: TRBD2
CDR3 protein: CATRILDGRVYEQYF
CDR3 DNA: TGTGCCACCAGAATCCTCGACGGGAGGGTTTACGAGCAGTACTTC

J gene: TRBJ1-5
V gene: TRBV25-1
clone size: NA
D gene: NA
CDR3 protein: CASSVGGSGNQPQHF
CDR3 DNA: TGTGCCAGCAGTGTGGGGGGCAGCGGCAATCAGCCCCAGCATTTT

J gene: TRBJ1-1
V gene: TRBV2
clone size: NA
D gene: NA
CDR3 protein: CASRGGGTKDTEAFF
CDR3 DNA: TGTGCCAGCAGGGGGGGAGGGACTAAGGACACTGAAGCTTTCTTT

J gene: TRBJ1-1
V gene: TRBV6-5
clone size: NA
D gene: NA
CDR3 protein: CASRINRNTEAFF
CDR3 DNA: TGTGCCAGCAGGATTAACAGGAACACTGAAGCTTTCTTT

J gene: TRBJ2-5
V gene: TRBV18
clone size: NA
D gene: NA
CDR3 protein: CASSPPGVKGLETQYF
CDR3 DNA: TGTGCCAGCTCACCCCCTGGTGTAAAGGGTTTGGAGACCCAGTACTTC

J gene: TRBJ2-1
V gene: TRBV5-6
clone size: NA
D gene: TRBD1
CDR3 protein: CASSPGTGLPYNEQFF
CDR3 DNA: TGTGCCAGCAGCCCGGGGACAGGCCTTCCCTACAATGAGCAGTTCTTC

J gene: TRBJ1-3
V gene: TRBV30
clone size: NA
D gene: NA
CDR3 protein: CASSDGDSGNTIYF
CDR3 DNA: TGTGCCAGTAGTGACGGGGACTCTGGAAACACCATATATTTT

J gene: TRBJ1-3
V gene: TRBV14
clone size: NA
D gene: NA
CDR3 protein: CASSYDSGSGNTIYF
CDR3 DNA: TGTGCCAGCAGTTACGACAGCGGATCCGGAAACACCATATATTTT

J gene: TRBJ2-5
V gene: TRBV1
clone size: NA
D gene: NA
CDR3 protein: CTSSKTSGSETQYF
CDR3 DNA: TGCACCAGCAGCAAGACTAGCGGGTCAGAGACCCAGTACTTC

J gene: TRBJ2-3
V gene: TRBV7-9
clone size: NA
D gene: NA
CDR3 protein: CASSLTSRQSTDTQYF
CDR3 DNA: TGTGCCAGCAGCTTAACGTCGAGACAAAGCACAGATACGCAGTATTTT

J gene: TRBJ1-1
V gene: TRBV18
clone size: once
D gene: NA
CDR3 protein: CASSPRGLNTEAFF
CDR3 DNA: TGTGCCAGCTCACCTAGAGGTTTGAACACTGAAGCTTTCTTT

J gene: TRBJ2-3
V gene: TRBV28
clone size: once
D gene: NA
CDR3 protein: CASRNTGIADTQYF
CDR3 DNA: TGTGCCAGCAGAAATACAGGGATCGCAGATACGCAGTATTTT

J gene: TRBJ2-3
V gene: TRBV6-1
clone size: NA
D gene: NA
CDR3 protein: CAAARAPTSTDTQYF
CDR3 DNA: TGTGCCGCCGCCCGGGCCCCGACTTCCACAGATACGCAGTATTTT

J gene: TRBJ2-1
V gene: TRBV10-3
clone size: NA
D gene: TRBD2
CDR3 protein: CAISSGDYNEQFF
CDR3 DNA: TGTGCCATCTCAAGCGGGGATTACAATGAGCAGTTCTTC

J gene: TRBJ2-5
V gene: TRBV5-1
clone size: NA
D gene: NA
CDR3 protein: CASSLGSGPLETQYF
CDR3 DNA: TGCGCCAGCAGCTTGGGGTCGGGGCCCCTAGAGACCCAGTACTTC

J gene: TRBJ2-7
V gene: TRBV6-5
clone size: once
D gene: NA
CDR3 protein: CASQTAFSSYEQYF
CDR3 DNA: TGTGCCAGCCAGACAGCTTTCAGCTCCTACGAGCAGTACTTC

J gene: TRBJ2-3
V gene: TRBV10-1
clone size: NA
D gene: NA
CDR3 protein: CASSQPPSTDTQYF
CDR3 DNA: TGCGCCAGCTCCCAGCCGCCTAGCACAGATACGCAGTATTTT

J gene: TRBJ1-5
V gene: TRBV28
clone size: NA
D gene: NA
CDR3 protein: CASSSSPGRPQHF
CDR3 DNA: TGTGCCAGCAGTTCCTCCCCAGGGCGGCCCCAGCATTTT

J gene: TRBJ1-4
V gene: TRBV28
clone size: NA
D gene: NA
CDR3 protein: CASSFSGRGNEKLFF
CDR3 DNA: TGTGCCAGCAGTTTTTCAGGGCGGGGGAATGAAAAACTGTTTTTT

J gene: TRBJ1-3
V gene: TRBV10-3
clone size: NA
D gene: TRBD1
CDR3 protein: CAISGQGANTIYF
CDR3 DNA: TGTGCCATCAGTGGACAGGGGGCGAACACCATATATTTT

J gene: TRBJ2-1
V gene: TRBV6-5
clone size: once
D gene: TRBD1
CDR3 protein: CASSYGDREICEQFF
CDR3 DNA: TGTGCCAGCAGTTACGGGGACAGGGAGATCTGCGAGCAGTTCTTC

J gene: TRBJ2-7
V gene: TRBV5-4
clone size: NA
D gene: NA
CDR3 protein: CASSQAYGDSYEQYF
CDR3 DNA: TGCGCCAGCAGCCAAGCCTACGGCGACTCCTACGAGCAGTACTTC

J gene: TRBJ1-4
V gene: TRBV5-8
clone size: NA
D gene: NA
CDR3 protein: CASSTGFGGEKLFF
CDR3 DNA: TGTGCCAGCAGCACCGGATTCGGGGGGGAAAAACTGTTTTTT

J gene: TRBJ2-2
V gene: TRBV10-3
clone size: NA
D gene: NA
CDR3 protein: CAIRGGSPGELFF
CDR3 DNA: TGTGCCATCCGTGGGGGAAGTCCCGGGGAGCTGTTTTTT

J gene: TRBJ2-5
V gene: TRBV28
clone size: NA
D gene: NA
CDR3 protein: CASNSYRERETQYF
CDR3 DNA: TGTGCCAGCAACTCATACAGGGAGCGAGAGACCCAGTACTTC

J gene: TRBJ2-5
V gene: TRBV19
clone size: NA
D gene: TRBD1
CDR3 protein: CASSIVPGQGRETQYF
CDR3 DNA: TGTGCCAGTAGTATAGTCCCGGGACAGGGTAGAGAGACCCAGTACTTC

J gene: TRBJ2-3
V gene: TRBV5-1
clone size: NA
D gene: NA
CDR3 protein: CASSSRPTDTQYF
CDR3 DNA: TGCGCCAGCAGCTCTCGGCCCACAGATACGCAGTATTTT